The text below deals with one T cell receptor (beta chain). The antigen remains undetermined. The data derive from a study of T cell responses to AZD1222 COVID-19 vaccine. The assay was immunoSEQ multiplex PCR, and TCRdb's table has in-frame clones only and misses some. The sample records about 120,000 clones, around 85% being singletons. Regarding the study as a whole: Spike-specific TCR depth and breadth grew after two AZD1222 doses. At baseline, just a handful of AZD1222 recipients tested seropositive. Donors were largely white British and mainly female; clonal diversity was possibly underestimated.

CDR1 and CDR2 from the germline V gene are SGHTA and FQGNSA. Trimming pared 5 bases from V and 6 bases from J, leaving 10 bases between. The CDR3 runs to 13 residues. The rearrangement uses TRBV7-2 and TRBJ2-2; D not resolved. The TCR sequence derives from an adult in good health. The specimen was peripheral blood, collected on day 0 of MenACWY control vaccination. CDR3 protein: CASSQALPGELFF. CDR3 nucleotide sequence: TGTGCCAGCAGCCAAGCGTTACCCGGGGAGCTGTTTTTT. The complete variable domain, with remaining parts taken from reference TRBV7-2 and TRBJ2-2, reads GAGVSQSPSNKVTEKGKDVELRCDPISGHTALYWYRQSLGQGLEFLIYFQGNSAPDKSGLPSDRFSAERTGGSVSTLTIQRTQQEDSAVYLCASSQALPGELFFGEGSRLTVL.